This T cell receptor beta chain was sequenced for a study of T cells in Graves' hyperthyroidism and ophthalmopathy. This clonotype occurred once. Amplified regions were TCR beta CDR3 sequences from RNA transcripts. The HTBI primer set served for first-round RT-PCR of the TCR CDR3. MiXCR, run by TCRdb on the multiplex PCR reads, gives a single entry per CDR3 protein. The table includes fewer than 350,000 distinct CDR3 sequences, approximately 18% detected once. Looked up from germline, CDR1 is SGHRS and CDR2 is YFSETQ. The CDR3 length is 15 residues. V lost 3 bases to trimming and J lost 2 bases; unmatched junction nucleotides: 2.

The source is a middle-aged man with Graves' ophthalmopathy. The sequenced material came from blood. This chain uses TRBV5-1 with TRBJ2-7; 13 bases align to TRBD2. CDR3: CASSWGTSGAYEQYF. Here the CDR3 DNA reads TGCGCCAGCAGCTGGGGGACTAGCGGGGCCTACGAGCAGTACTTC.